Described below is a single TCR beta chain sequence and its context. V lost 0 bases, J lost 1 base, and 8 bases lay in between. Germline V CDR1 and CDR2: SGDLS, YYNGEE. This CDR3 is 15 amino acids long. Authors' methods: Amplification of reference gene primers was used by the study to estimate nucleated cell counts. Repertoires were generated with immunoSEQ multiplex PCR, while TCRdb's copy carries only in-frame clones and drops some. That table supplies the V and J calls and clone size; D and trimming were determined from the DNA. This sample has about 280,000 clones, with more than 85% found just once. Recruits, aged roughly 18 to 95 years, lived in 24 US areas. This sample is part of a study of blood T cell repertoires in COVID-19.

The source material was PBMCs or T cells enriched from blood (not recorded which). The chain uses TRBV9 and TRBJ2-1, with D perhaps TRBD2 (5 bases). The receptor was isolated from a middle-aged man who had been exposed to COVID-19. For the CDR3, the DNA is TGTGCCAGCAGCGTAGAGTGGGAGTCCTACAATGAGCAGTTCTTC. This codes for CASSVEWESYNEQFF.